This T cell receptor beta chain was sequenced in a study of cytomegalovirus exposure and HLA in healthy donors. On this clone: Antigen: not known.

Findings and limits, study-wide: Generally TCR sequences proved uncommon, though certain public TCRs appeared in numerous donors.

PCR primers comprised 60 Vbeta and 13 Jbeta primers. Data came from immunoSEQ multiplex PCR; TCRdb stores just in-frame clones and leaves some out. The sample shows 95,000 to 100,000 clones, roughly 80% of them seen only once. This CDR3 has 13 residues. Germline V CDR1 and CDR2: MDHEN, SYDVKM. Trimming stripped 5 bases from V and 3 bases from J, with 10 bases between. J is TRBJ2-5 and V is TRBV28; D may be TRBD2 (6 bases). This TCR was recovered from a man in his forties in good health and CMV-seropositive. Sequenced: PBMCs. The CDR3 sequence is CASSLIAEETQYF. The CDR3 DNA follows: TGTGCCAGCAGTCTCATAGCGGAAGAGACCCAGTACTTC.